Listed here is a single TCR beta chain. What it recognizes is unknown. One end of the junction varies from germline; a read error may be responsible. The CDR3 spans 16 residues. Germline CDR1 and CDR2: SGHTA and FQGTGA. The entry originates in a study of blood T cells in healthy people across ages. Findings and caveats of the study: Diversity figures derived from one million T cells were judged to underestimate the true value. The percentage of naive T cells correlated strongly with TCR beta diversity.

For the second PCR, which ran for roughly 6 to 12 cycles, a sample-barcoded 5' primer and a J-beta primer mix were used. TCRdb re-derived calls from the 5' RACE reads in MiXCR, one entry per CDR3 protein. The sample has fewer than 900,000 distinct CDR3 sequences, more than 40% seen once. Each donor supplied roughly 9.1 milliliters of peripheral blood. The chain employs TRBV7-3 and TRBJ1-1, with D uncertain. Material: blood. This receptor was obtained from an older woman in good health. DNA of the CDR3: TGTACCAGCAGCCGAGTCCCGTCCGCAGGGAACACTGAAGCTTTCTTT. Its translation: CTSSRVPSAGNTEAFF.